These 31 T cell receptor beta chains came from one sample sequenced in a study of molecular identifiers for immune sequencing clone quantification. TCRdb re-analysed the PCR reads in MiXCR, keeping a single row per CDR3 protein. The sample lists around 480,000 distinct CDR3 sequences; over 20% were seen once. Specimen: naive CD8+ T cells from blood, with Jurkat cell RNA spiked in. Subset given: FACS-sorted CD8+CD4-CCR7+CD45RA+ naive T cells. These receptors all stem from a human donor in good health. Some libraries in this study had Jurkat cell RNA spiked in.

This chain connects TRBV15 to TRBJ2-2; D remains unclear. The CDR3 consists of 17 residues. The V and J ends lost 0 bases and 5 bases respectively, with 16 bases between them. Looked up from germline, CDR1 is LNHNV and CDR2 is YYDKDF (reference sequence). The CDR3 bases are TGTGCCACCAGCAGAGAAGGGCAACCGACCGGGACCGGGGAGCTGTTTTTT. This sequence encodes CATSREGQPTGTGELFF. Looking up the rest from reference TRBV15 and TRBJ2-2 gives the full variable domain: DAMVIQNPRYQVTQFGKPVTLSCSQTLNHNVMYWYQQKSSQAPKLLFHYYDKDFNNEADTPDNFQSRRPNTSFCFLDIRSPGLGDTAMYLCATSREGQPTGTGELFFGEGSRLTVL.

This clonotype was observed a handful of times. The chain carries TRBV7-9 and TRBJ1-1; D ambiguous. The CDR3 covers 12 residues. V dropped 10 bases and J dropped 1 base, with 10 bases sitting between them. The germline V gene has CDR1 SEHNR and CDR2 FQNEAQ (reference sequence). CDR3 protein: CAIPLRNTEAFF. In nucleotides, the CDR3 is TGTGCCATCCCACTGAGGAACACTGAAGCTTTCTTT.

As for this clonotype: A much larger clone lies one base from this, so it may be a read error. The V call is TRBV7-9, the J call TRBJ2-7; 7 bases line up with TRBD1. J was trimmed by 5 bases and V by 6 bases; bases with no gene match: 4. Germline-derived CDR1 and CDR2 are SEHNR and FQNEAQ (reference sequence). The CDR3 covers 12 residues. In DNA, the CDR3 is TGTGCCAGCAGTCATGGACAGGACGAGCAGTACTTC. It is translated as CASSHGQDEQYF.

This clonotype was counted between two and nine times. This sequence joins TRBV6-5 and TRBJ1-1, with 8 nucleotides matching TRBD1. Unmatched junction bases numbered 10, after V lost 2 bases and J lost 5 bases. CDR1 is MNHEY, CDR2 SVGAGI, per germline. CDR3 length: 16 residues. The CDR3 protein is CASSYNDRGRETEAFF. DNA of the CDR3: TGTGCCAGCAGTTACAATGACAGGGGAAGGGAGACTGAAGCTTTCTTT.

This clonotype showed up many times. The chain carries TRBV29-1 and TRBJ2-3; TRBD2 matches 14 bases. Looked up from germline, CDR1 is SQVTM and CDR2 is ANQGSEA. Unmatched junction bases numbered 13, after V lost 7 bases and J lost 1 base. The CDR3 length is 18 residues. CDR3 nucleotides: TGCAGCGCAACGGGACTAGCGGGAGCCCCTTTTGGCACAGATACGCAGTATTTT. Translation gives CSATGLAGAPFGTDTQYF.

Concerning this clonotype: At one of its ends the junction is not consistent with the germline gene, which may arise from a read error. The chain's CDR3 is CASEGAGDHERYF. The CDR3 DNA reads TGCGCCAGCGAAGGAGCAGGGGACCACGAGCGGTACTTC. This chain uses TRBV4-1 with TRBJ2-7; possible D gene TRBD1, 6 bases. CDR3 size: 13 residues. Germline assignment: CDR1 MGHRA and CDR2 YSYEKL.

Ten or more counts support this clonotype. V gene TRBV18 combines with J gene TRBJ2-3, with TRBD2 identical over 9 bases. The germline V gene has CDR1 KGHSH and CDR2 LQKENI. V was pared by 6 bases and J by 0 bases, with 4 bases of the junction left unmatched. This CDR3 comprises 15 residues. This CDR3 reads CASSMSGGSTDTQYF. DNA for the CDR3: TGTGCCAGCTCGATGAGCGGGGGGAGCACAGATACGCAGTATTTT.

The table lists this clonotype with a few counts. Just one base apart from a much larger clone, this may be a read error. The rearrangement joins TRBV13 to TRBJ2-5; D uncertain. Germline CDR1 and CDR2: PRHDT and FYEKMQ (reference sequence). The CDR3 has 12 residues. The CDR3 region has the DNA TGTGCCAGCAGCTTTAGGGAAGAGACCCGGTACTTC. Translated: CASSFREETRYF.

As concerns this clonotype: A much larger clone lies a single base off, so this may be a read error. CDR3 nucleotide sequence: TGTGCCAGCAGTTACGGGACGAGGGCGCACTTC. Protein: CASSYGTRAHF. The rearrangement joins TRBV6-2 or TRBV6-3 to TRBJ2-7; either TRBD1 or TRBD2 may fit D (5 bases each). This CDR3 has 11 residues. CDR1 and CDR2 from the germline V gene are MNHEY and SVGEGT.

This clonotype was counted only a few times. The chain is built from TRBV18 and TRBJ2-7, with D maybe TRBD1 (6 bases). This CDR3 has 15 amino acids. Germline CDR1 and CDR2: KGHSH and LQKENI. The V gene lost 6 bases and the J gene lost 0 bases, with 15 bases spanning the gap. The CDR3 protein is CASSPVRGSSYEQYF. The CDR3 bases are TGTGCCAGCTCCCCGGTCAGGGGTAGCTCCTACGAGCAGTACTTC.

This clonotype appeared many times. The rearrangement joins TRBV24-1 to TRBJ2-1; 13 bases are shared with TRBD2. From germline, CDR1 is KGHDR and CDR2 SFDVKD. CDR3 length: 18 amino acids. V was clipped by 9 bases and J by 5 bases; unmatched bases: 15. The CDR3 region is CATAVTGLAGPLDNEQFF. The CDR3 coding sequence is TGTGCCACCGCGGTCACGGGACTAGCGGGGCCCCTCGACAATGAGCAGTTCTTC.

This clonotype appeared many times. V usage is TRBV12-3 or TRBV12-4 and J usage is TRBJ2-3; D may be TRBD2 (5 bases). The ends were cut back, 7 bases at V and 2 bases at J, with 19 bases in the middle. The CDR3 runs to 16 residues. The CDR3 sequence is CASTKRVNGDTDTQYF. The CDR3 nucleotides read TGTGCCAGCACCAAAAGGGTTAACGGGGACACAGATACGCAGTATTTT.

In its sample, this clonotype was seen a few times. The CDR3 loop is CASSQDSRSSYEQYF. The CDR3 nucleotides read TGCGCCAGCAGCCAAGATAGCCGGAGCTCCTACGAGCAGTACTTC. The V call is TRBV4-3, the J call TRBJ2-7; D gene unclear. The CDR3 extends over 15 amino acids. Trimming removed 0 bases from V and 0 bases from J, with 9 bases in between. Germline V gene lookup returns CDR1 LGHNA and CDR2 YSLEER.

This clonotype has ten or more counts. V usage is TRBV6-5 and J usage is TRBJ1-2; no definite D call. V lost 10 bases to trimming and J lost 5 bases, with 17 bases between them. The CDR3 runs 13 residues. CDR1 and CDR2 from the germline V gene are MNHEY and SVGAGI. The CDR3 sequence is CATAPNRLYGYTF. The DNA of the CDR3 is TGTGCCACGGCGCCAAACAGATTATATGGCTACACCTTC.

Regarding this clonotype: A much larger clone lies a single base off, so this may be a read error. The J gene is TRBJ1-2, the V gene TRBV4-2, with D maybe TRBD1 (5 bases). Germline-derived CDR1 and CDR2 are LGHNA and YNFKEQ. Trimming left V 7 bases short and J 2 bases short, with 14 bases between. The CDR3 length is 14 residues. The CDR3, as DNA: TGTGCCAGCAATCCACCGGGGGGAAACTATGGCTACACCTTC. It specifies CASNPPGGNYGYTF.

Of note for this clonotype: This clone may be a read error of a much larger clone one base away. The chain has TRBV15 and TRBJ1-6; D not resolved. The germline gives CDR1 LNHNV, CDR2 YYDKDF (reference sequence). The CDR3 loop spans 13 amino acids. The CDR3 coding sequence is TGTGCCACCTGCAGAGAAGATAATTCACCCCTCCACTTT. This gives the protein CATCREDNSPLHF. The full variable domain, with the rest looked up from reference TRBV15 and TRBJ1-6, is DAMVIQNPRYQVTQFGKPVTLSCSQTLNHNVMYWYQQKSSQAPKLLFHYYDKDFNNEADTPDNFQSRRPNTSFCFLDIRSPGLGDTAMYLCATCREDNSPLHFGNGTRLTVT.

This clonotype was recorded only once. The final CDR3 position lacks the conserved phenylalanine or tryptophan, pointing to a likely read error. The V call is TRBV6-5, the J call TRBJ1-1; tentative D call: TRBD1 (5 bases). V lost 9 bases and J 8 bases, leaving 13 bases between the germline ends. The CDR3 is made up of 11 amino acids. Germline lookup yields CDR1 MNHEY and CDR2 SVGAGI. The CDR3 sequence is CARNGAGEAFS. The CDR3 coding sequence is TGTGCCAGGAACGGGGCCGGGGAAGCTTTCTCT.

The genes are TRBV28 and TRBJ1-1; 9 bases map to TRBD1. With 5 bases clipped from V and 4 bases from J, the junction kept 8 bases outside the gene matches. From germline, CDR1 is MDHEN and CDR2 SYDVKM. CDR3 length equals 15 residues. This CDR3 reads CASSHLQGASTEAFF. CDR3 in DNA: TGTGCCAGCAGTCACTTACAGGGGGCCTCCACTGAAGCTTTCTTT. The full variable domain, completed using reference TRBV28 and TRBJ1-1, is DVKVTQSSRYLVKRTGEKVFLECVQDMDHENMFWYRQDPGLGLRLIYFSYDVKMKEKGDIPEGYSVSREKKERFSLILESASTNQTSMYLCASSHLQGASTEAFFGQGTRLTVV.

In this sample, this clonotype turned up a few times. The CDR3 DNA follows: TGTGCCAGCAGCGACAGTGATAGCAATCAGCCCCAGCATTTT. This translates into CASSDSDSNQPQHF. This chain uses TRBV7-9 with TRBJ1-5, with D tentatively TRBD1 (5 bases). The CDR3 runs 14 residues. The V gene's germline CDR1 is SEHNR and CDR2 FQNEAQ (reference sequence). The germline V and J ends were trimmed by 5 bases and 0 bases, with 8 bases remaining between them.

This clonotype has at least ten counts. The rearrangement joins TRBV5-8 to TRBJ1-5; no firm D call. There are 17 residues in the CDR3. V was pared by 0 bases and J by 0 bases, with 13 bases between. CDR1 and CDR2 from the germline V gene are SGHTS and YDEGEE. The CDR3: CASSLVWAGDSNQPQHF. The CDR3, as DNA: TGTGCCAGCAGCTTGGTTTGGGCAGGCGATAGCAATCAGCCCCAGCATTTT. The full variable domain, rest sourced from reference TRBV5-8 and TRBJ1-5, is EAGVTQSPTHLIKTRGQQATLRCSPISGHTSVYWYQQALGLGLQFLLWYDEGEERNRGNFPPRFSGRQFPNYSSELNVNALELEDSALYLCASSLVWAGDSNQPQHFGDGTRLSIL.

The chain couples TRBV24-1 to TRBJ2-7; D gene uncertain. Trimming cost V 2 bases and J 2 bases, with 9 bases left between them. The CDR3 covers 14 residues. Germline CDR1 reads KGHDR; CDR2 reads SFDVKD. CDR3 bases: TGTGCCACCAGTGATTACAGAAACCCCTACGAGCAGTACTTC. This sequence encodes CATSDYRNPYEQYF.

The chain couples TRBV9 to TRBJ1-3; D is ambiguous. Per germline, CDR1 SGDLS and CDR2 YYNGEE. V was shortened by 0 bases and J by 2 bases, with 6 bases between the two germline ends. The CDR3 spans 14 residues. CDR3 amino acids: CASSVVGTGNTIYF. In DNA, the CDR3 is TGTGCCAGCAGCGTAGTAGGGACTGGAAACACCATATATTTT.

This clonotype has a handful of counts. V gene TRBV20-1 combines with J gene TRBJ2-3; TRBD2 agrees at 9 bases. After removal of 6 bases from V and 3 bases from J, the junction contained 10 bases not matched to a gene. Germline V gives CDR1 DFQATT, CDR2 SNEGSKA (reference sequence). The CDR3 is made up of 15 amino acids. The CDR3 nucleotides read TGCAGTGCCCCAGGCTTAGCGGGAGTGACAGATACGCAGTATTTT. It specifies CSAPGLAGVTDTQYF.

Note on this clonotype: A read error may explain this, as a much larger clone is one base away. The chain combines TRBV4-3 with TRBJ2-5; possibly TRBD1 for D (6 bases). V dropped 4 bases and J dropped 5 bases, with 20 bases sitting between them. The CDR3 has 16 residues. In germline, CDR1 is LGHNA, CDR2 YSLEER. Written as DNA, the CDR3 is TGCGCCAGCAGCCGAGATGTCGCAGGGGATCTCGAGACCCAGTACTTC. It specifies CASSRDVAGDLETQYF.

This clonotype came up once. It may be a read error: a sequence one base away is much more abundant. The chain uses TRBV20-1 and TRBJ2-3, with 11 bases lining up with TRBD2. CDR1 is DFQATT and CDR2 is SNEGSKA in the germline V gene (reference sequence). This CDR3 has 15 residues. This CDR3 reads CGARLAGPTTDTQYF. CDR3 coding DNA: TGCGGTGCTAGACTAGCGGGACCTACGACAGATACGCAGTATTTT.

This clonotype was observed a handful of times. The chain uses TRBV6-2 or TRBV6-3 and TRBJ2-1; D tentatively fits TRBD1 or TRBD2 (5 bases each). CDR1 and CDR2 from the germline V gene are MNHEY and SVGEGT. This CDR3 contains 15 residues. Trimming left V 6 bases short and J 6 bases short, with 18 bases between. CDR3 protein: CASRGVLFSSNEQFF. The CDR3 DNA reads TGTGCCAGCAGGGGGGTGCTTTTTAGCAGCAATGAGCAGTTCTTC.

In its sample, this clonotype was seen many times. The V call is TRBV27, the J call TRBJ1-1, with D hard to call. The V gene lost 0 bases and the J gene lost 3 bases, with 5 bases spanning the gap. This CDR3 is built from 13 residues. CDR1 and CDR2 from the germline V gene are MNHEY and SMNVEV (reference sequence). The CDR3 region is CASSLSFDTEAFF. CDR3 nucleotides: TGTGCCAGCAGTTTATCCTTCGACACTGAAGCTTTCTTT.

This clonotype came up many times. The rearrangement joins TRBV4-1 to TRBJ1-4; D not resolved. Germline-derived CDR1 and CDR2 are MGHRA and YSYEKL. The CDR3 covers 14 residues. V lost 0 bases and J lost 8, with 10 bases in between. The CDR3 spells CASSQDQLDEKLFF. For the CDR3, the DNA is TGCGCCAGCAGCCAAGATCAGTTAGACGAAAAACTGTTTTTT.

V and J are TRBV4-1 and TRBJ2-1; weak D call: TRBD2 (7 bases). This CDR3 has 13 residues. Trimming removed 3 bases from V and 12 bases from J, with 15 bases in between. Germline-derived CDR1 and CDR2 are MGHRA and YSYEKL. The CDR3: CASSHGGGSSQFF. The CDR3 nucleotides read TGCGCCAGCAGCCATGGGGGGGGCTCCTCGCAGTTCTTC.

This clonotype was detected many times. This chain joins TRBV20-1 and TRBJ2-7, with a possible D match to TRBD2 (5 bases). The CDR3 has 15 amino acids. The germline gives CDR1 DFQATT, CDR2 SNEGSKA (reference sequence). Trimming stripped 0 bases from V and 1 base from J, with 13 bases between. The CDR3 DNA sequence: TGCAGTGCTAGAGAGGCGCCGAGGGAATCCTACGAGCAGTACTTC. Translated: CSAREAPRESYEQYF.

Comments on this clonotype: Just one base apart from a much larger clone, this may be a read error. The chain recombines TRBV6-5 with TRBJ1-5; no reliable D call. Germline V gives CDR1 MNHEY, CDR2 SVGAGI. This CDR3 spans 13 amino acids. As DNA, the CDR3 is TGTGCCAGCAGTTACTCCCCCAATCAGCCCCAGCGTTTT. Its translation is CASSYSPNQPQRF.